The present T cell receptor beta chain was sequenced within a study of vaccination and CD4 T cells after COVID-19 (dated by TCRdb to between 2022 and 2023). About the study as a whole: The convalescent cohort comprised six males and four females, including two Hispanic individuals, seven Caucasians, two Asians and one multiracial person. Each participant got two doses of either the Pfizer-BioNTech BNT162b2 vaccine (n=8) or the Moderna mRNA-1273 vaccine (n=2). Post-COVID blood samples from convalescent patients were collected a median of around 110 days after diagnosis, with a range of 35 to 161 days. Post-vaccine blood samples were collected a median of approximately eleven weeks after the second vaccine dose, ranging from about 14 to 241 days. Overlapping spike peptide pools from SARS-CoV-2 and from the common cold coronaviruses HCoV-NL63, HCoV-OC43 and HCoV-229E were used as culture stimuli. As controls, cultures received a CEFX viral epitope pool (the positive control), an HIV-1 Nef peptide pool (the negative control), or no peptide at all. In 10 COVID-19 convalescent patients and a few infection-naive healthy vaccine recipients, researchers compared the spike-specific CD4+ TCR repertoire from before mRNA vaccination with the repertoire from after. What the research found in general, with its limitations: In convalescent patients, nearly all vaccine-specific clones (304 of 307) were found to be mono-reactive for SARS-CoV-2 spike rather than cross-reactive with common cold coronaviruses. The study included relatively few convalescent patients and did not analyze early timepoints after natural infection. In convalescent patients, a median approximately 90% of post-vaccine SARS-CoV-2-reactive clones were detected only after vaccination, suggesting vaccine-specific priming. Although the median number of SARS-CoV-2-reactive clonotypes went up from fewer than 25 after infection to 35 to 40 after vaccination, the increase was not significant.

For CDR1 and CDR2, the germline V gene lists MNHNS and SASEGT. Deletion took 5 bases off V and 4 bases off J, with a span of 15 bases between the germline ends. The CDR3 contains 15 residues, cysteine and phenylalanine counted. The only DNA kept is the CDR3, 45 bases in frame from the first base. The treatment or condition label corresponds to: roughly 11-day PBMC culture with coronavirus spike peptide pools or control peptides (ViraFEST assay). The study used the ViraFEST assay, which expanded antigen-specific T cells with peptide pools and then identified expanded clonotypes by TCR sequencing. Negative nucleocapsid antibody tests before and after vaccination confirmed that the healthy vaccine recipients had no prior SARS-CoV-2 infection. Some 2 million PBMCs per well were cultured in IMDM with 5% human AB serum and 8 to 10 IU/ml IL-2, plus 10 ug/ml peptide pools. On days 3 and 7, half of the culture medium was replaced with fresh IL-2-containing medium. After around 10 days of culture, CD4+ T cells were isolated by negative selection with the EasySep CD4+ T cell isolation kit. Ficoll-Paque Plus gradient centrifugation was used to isolate PBMCs from whole blood, and the isolated PBMCs were then either used fresh or cryopreserved at -140C. Each culture condition was generally run in triplicate wells.

Library construction relied on PCR. At the Johns Hopkins FTIC core, DNA from the cultured CD4+ T cells underwent TCR sequencing with the Oncomine TCR Beta short-read assay. The QIAamp micro DNA kit was used to extract genomic DNA from the cultured CD4+ T cells. Oncomine TCR Beta libraries made from cultured CD4+ T cells were pooled using unique dual indexes and sequenced on an Illumina iSeq 100. The authors' pipeline ran thus. Non-productive sequences were filtered out, and CDR3s that did not start with C, did not end with F or W, or were shorter than 7 amino acids were discarded. Antigen-specific clonotypes were identified using the MANAFEST web application through comparison of peptide-stimulated wells with reference and other culture wells. An FDR below 0.05, an odds ratio above 5, and a productive frequency above 0.1% in at least two of three replicate wells were required for clones to be considered positive. Clonotypes that were significantly expanded in both SARS-CoV-2 spike wells and at least one common cold coronavirus spike condition were defined as cross-reactive. Using R version 3.6.1, CDR3 homology was evaluated through Levenshtein distances (stringdist) along with unrooted phylogenetic trees (ape). In TCRdb, the public reads were trimmed at Q25 with fastp and aligned with MiXCR, with productive beta chains retained. Each CDR3 protein gets just one entry, which takes the most common genes and DNA from the rows behind it. TCRdb, not the authors, supplied the V and J calls. Across this sample there are 25,000 to 30,000 distinct CDR3 sequences, with about 60% seen only once. The top ten clones comprise around 16% of the sample.

Turning to this clonotype: Its specific antigen is unknown. No per-base quality is available; no much larger clone lies one base away.

The chain couples TRBV6-1 to TRBJ2-1; the D gene is unclear. The receptor was derived from a human donor who received a COVID-19 vaccine. The starting material was CD4+ T cells from blood, cultured in vitro, obtained after SARS-CoV-2 vaccination. The CDR3 in this case is CASSLNAGSYNEQFF. The nucleotides are TGTGCCAGCAGTCTTAATGCAGGTTCTTACAATGAGCAGTTCTTC.